A single sample gave rise to the 26 T cell receptor beta chains below, sequenced in a study of cytomegalovirus exposure and HLA in healthy donors. The primer mix had 60 Vbeta and 13 Jbeta primers. Profiling relied on immunoSEQ multiplex PCR, and the TCRdb table lists in-frame clones only, not all of them. The sample includes 110,000 to 150,000 clones, 73% seen only once; the top ten take 1.3%. The sequenced sample consisted of PBMCs. These TCRs come from a woman between 40 and 50 years old in good health and CMV-seronegative.

The gene calls are TRBV6-6 and TRBJ1-1; a possible D gene is TRBD1 (5 bases). From germline, CDR1 is MNHNY and CDR2 SVGAGI (reference sequence). The CDR3 sequence is 14 residues long. Trimming removed 2 bases at V and 6 bases at J, with 13 bases between. The CDR3 coding sequence is TGTGCCAGCAGTTACAGTAGGGGTTACGCTGAAGCTTTCTTT. This codes for CASSYSRGYAEAFF.

There are a few counts of this clone. The chain is built from TRBV7-6 and TRBJ2-7, with 11 nucleotides matching TRBD2. CDR1 is SGHVS, CDR2 FNYEAQ, per germline. Unmatched junction bases numbered 2, after V lost 5 bases and J lost 5 bases. This CDR3 region has 13 residues. CDR3 in DNA: TGTGCCAGCAGCAAGACTAGCGGGGACGAGCAGTACGTC. Translating it yields CASSKTSGDEQYV.

The chain couples TRBV29-1 to TRBJ1-1, with 8 bases fitting TRBD1. The CDR3 is 13 residues long. CDR1 is SQVTM, CDR2 ANQGSEA, per germline. Trimming took 5 bases from V and 3 from J; bases not matched to a gene: 5. CDR3 protein: CSVTGTGHTEAFF. CDR3 nucleotide sequence: TGCAGCGTTACCGGGACAGGCCACACTGAAGCTTTCTTT.

The rearrangement joins TRBV6-5 to TRBJ1-6, with D perhaps TRBD1 (6 bases). The CDR3 runs 15 residues. Germline CDR1 reads MNHEY; CDR2 reads SVGAGI. Trimming cost V 0 bases and J 13 bases, with 16 bases left between them. CDR3 region: CASSYSRDTKGPLHF. The CDR3 DNA is TGTGCCAGCAGTTACTCAAGGGACACCAAGGGCCCCCTCCACTTT.

The CDR3 DNA reads TGTGCCAGCAGCGTAGCGGGGACAGGGAGAGGGGAGACCCAGTACTTC. Translating gives CASSVAGTGRGETQYF. The V call is TRBV9, the J call TRBJ2-5; TRBD1 matches at 9 bases. The length of the CDR3 is 16 residues. Trimming cost V 0 bases and J 5 bases; bases outside gene matches: 8. Germline V gene lookup returns CDR1 SGDLS and CDR2 YYNGEE.

This sequence joins TRBV2 and TRBJ2-5; 7 positions match TRBD2. Looked up from germline, CDR1 is SNHLY and CDR2 is FYNNEI. The ends lost 8 bases at V and 5 bases at J; junction bases unmatched: 5. The CDR3 loop spans 12 amino acids. The CDR3 loop reads CASSEAGETQYF. CDR3 in DNA: TGTGCCAGCTCGGAAGCGGGGGAGACCCAGTACTTC.

CDR3 in DNA: TGTGCCAGCAGTTTAGAAGGGGCTTATGGCTACACCTTC. It yields the protein CASSLEGAYGYTF. This sequence joins TRBV27 and TRBJ1-2; possible D gene TRBD1, 5 bases. V dropped 2 bases and J dropped 5 bases, with 9 bases sitting between them. Per the germline V gene, CDR1 is MNHEY and CDR2 is SMNVEV (reference sequence). The length of the CDR3 is 13 residues.

The chain joins TRBV7-6 to TRBJ1-2; possibly TRBD1 for D (5 bases). Trimming stripped 1 base from V and 7 bases from J, with 16 bases between. The CDR3 sequence is 15 residues long. Germline V gives CDR1 SGHVS, CDR2 FNYEAQ. This CDR3 is CASSLGGASPGGYTF. The CDR3 bases are TGTGCCAGCAGCTTAGGGGGCGCCAGTCCGGGTGGCTACACCTTC.

V is TRBV2 and J is TRBJ1-5; D gene unclear. V was trimmed by 8 bases and J by 1 base, leaving 9 bases between them. Germline assignment: CDR1 SNHLY and CDR2 FYNNEI. The CDR3 is 13 residues long. CDR3 sequence reads: CASSDESNQPQHF. The CDR3 nucleotides are TGTGCCAGCTCCGATGAGAGCAATCAGCCCCAGCATTTT.

This chain connects TRBV5-1 to TRBJ1-5; D call uncertain. Germline V gives CDR1 SGHRS, CDR2 YFSETQ. This CDR3 spans 13 amino acids. The germline V and J ends were trimmed by 0 bases and 7 bases, with 8 bases remaining between them. The DNA of the CDR3 is TGCGCCAGCAGCTTGGGGGGAGCCCAGCCCCAGCATTTT. Protein product: CASSLGGAQPQHF.

This clone was counted once. The gene calls are TRBV18 and TRBJ1-2; tentative D call: TRBD1 (5 bases). The CDR3 length is 15 residues. The germline V and J ends were trimmed by 2 bases and 8 bases, with 18 bases remaining between them. Looked up from germline, CDR1 is KGHSH and CDR2 is LQKENI. CDR3 DNA: TGTGCCAGCTCACCATCACAACAGGCTAGAGAAGGCTACACCTTC. It encodes CASSPSQQAREGYTF.

The chain recombines TRBV9 with TRBJ2-3; 10 bases match TRBD2. Losses at the gene ends were 7 bases for V and 3 bases for J; bases not matched to a gene: 5. Germline CDR1 and CDR2: SGDLS and YYNGEE. The length of the CDR3 is 14 residues. The CDR3 DNA follows: TGTGCCAGCGGAAAGCGGGGGGGTACAGATACGCAGTATTTT. Its translation is CASGKRGGTDTQYF.

The chain links TRBV28 to TRBJ1-2; TRBD1 aligns across 11 bases. CDR1 and CDR2 (germline): MDHEN, SYDVKM. The CDR3 consists of 14 residues. Trimming took 4 bases from V and 4 from J; bases not matched to a gene: 2. The CDR3 DNA reads TGTGCCAGCAGTTCCGGACAGGGGGCCTATGGCTACACCTTC. The encoded protein is CASSSGQGAYGYTF.

CDR3 coding DNA: TGTGCCAGCAGCTTATTGGGGCTTTATTCCTACGAGCAGTACTTC. Protein: CASSLLGLYSYEQYF. The J gene is TRBJ2-7, the V gene TRBV13, with D possibly matching TRBD1 (5 bases). Germline CDR1 PRHDT, CDR2 FYEKMQ (reference sequence). The CDR3 extends over 15 amino acids. V lost 2 bases to trimming and J lost 1 base, with 12 bases between them.

As to this clone: Germline and junction disagree at one end, which may indicate a read error. V gene TRBV7-9 combines with J gene TRBJ2-1; D is perhaps TRBD1 (5 bases). This CDR3 has 16 amino acids. The germline CDR1 and CDR2 sequences are SEHNR and FQNEAQ (reference sequence). The CDR3 coding sequence is TGTGCCAGCAGCCCCTCTGTGGGGCCATTCCACAACGAGCAGTTCTTC. It specifies CASSPSVGPFHNEQFF.

V usage is TRBV13 and J usage is TRBJ2-7; 8 nucleotides align to TRBD1. Germline V CDR1 and CDR2: PRHDT, FYEKMQ (reference sequence). The CDR3 extends over 14 amino acids. With V trimmed by 5 bases and J by 3 bases, 6 bases remained unmatched. CDR3 in amino acids: CASSLLQGGYEQYF. CDR3 coding DNA: TGTGCCAGCAGCCTCCTACAGGGGGGCTACGAGCAGTACTTC. The full variable domain, completed using reference TRBV13 and TRBJ2-7, is AAGVIQSPRHLIKEKRETATLKCYPIPRHDTVYWYQQGPGQDPQFLISFYEKMQSDKGSIPDRFSAQQFSDYHSELNMSSLELGDSALYFCASSLLQGGYEQYFGPGTRLTVT.

This sequence joins TRBV27 and TRBJ1-2; 11 nucleotides align to TRBD1. Germline CDR1 MNHEY, CDR2 SMNVEV (reference sequence). V lost 6 bases, J lost 3 bases, and 6 bases stayed unmatched. The CDR3 runs 15 residues. The CDR3 sequence is CASSPGTGGYYGYTF. The CDR3 nucleotides read TGTGCCAGCAGCCCAGGGACAGGGGGATACTATGGCTACACCTTC.

This clone appeared many times. J is TRBJ1-5 and V is TRBV2, with D possibly being TRBD1 (6 bases). Trimming took off 1 base at V and 0 bases at J, with 25 bases between the two ends. Germline lookup yields CDR1 SNHLY and CDR2 FYNNEI. The CDR3 sequence is 21 residues long. In nucleotides, the CDR3 is TGTGCCAGCAGTGAAGGAACGCGCGCTTGGGGGGGGCGATATAGCAATCAGCCCCAGCATTTT. This gives the protein CASSEGTRAWGGRYSNQPQHF.

The CDR3 is CASSLGGDGTEAFF. The CDR3 DNA sequence: TGCGCCAGCAGCTTGGGGGGGGATGGCACTGAAGCTTTCTTT. The chain has TRBV5-1 and TRBJ1-1; D perhaps matches TRBD1 (5 bases). This CDR3 contains 14 residues. From germline, CDR1 is SGHRS and CDR2 YFSETQ. V lost 0 bases, J lost 4 bases, and 10 bases lay in between.

The chain couples TRBV7-3 to TRBJ1-1; a possible D gene is TRBD1 (5 bases). Trimming left V 1 base short and J 1 base short, with 19 bases between. The length of the CDR3 is 18 residues. Germline CDR1 SGHTA, CDR2 FQGTGA. This CDR3 reads CASSLIGGQGSWNTEAFF. Here the CDR3 DNA reads TGTGCCAGCAGCTTAATTGGTGGGCAGGGTTCCTGGAACACTGAAGCTTTCTTT.

This rearrangement joins TRBV2 to TRBJ1-2; 8 nucleotides line up with TRBD1. Germline trimming cut 3 bases from V and 7 bases from J; bases unmatched to any gene: 13. Germline V gene data show CDR1 as SNHLY and CDR2 as FYNNEI. The CDR3 is 16 residues long. Written as DNA, the CDR3 is TGTGCCAGCAGTGACCCTATAAGGACAGGGCAAGGTGGCTACACCTTC. Its protein product is CASSDPIRTGQGGYTF.

This chain connects TRBV11-2 to TRBJ2-3, with 12 positions matching TRBD2. The V segment lost 5 bases and the J segment 1 base; nucleotides outside the gene matches: 4. The germline V gene has CDR1 SGHAT and CDR2 FQNNGV. There are 16 residues in the CDR3. The CDR3 region is CASSPWTSGGTDTQYF. The CDR3 DNA reads TGTGCCAGCAGCCCCTGGACTAGCGGGGGCACAGATACGCAGTATTTT.

The gene calls are TRBV18 and TRBJ2-7; D remains ambiguous. Germline V CDR1 and CDR2: KGHSH, LQKENI. V was pared by 3 bases and J by 7 bases, with 10 bases between. The CDR3 spans 12 residues. This CDR3 is CASSPGPGEQYV. CDR3 sequence (DNA): TGTGCCAGCTCACCCGGCCCCGGGGAGCAGTACGTC.

As for this clone: Other DNA sequences within the sample encode an identical CDR3. The J gene is TRBJ2-5, the V gene TRBV5-1, with D tentatively TRBD1 (5 bases). The CDR3 totals 13 residues. Trimming cost V 2 bases and J 5 bases, with 10 bases left between them. CDR1 is SGHRS and CDR2 is YFSETQ in the germline V gene. The CDR3 is CASSLGQGETQYF. The CDR3 DNA sequence: TGCGCCAGCAGCTTAGGGCAGGGCGAGACCCAGTACTTC.

V usage is TRBV27 and J usage is TRBJ1-6; D remains unclear. Germline lookup yields CDR1 MNHEY and CDR2 SMNVEV (reference sequence). Trimming took 5 bases from V and 10 from J, leaving 15 bases between them. The CDR3 extends over 14 amino acids. CDR3 region: CASSRMEVLSPLHF. DNA for the CDR3: TGTGCCAGCAGTAGAATGGAGGTTCTCTCACCCCTCCACTTT.

This clone came up once. The chain carries TRBV29-1 and TRBJ2-3; D remains ambiguous. Germline lookup yields CDR1 SQVTM and CDR2 ANQGSEA. Deletions cut 6 bases from V and 3 bases from J, with 7 bases between. This CDR3 comprises 11 residues. DNA of the CDR3: TGCAGCGTCGCGAGGACAGATACGCAGTATTTT. The encoded protein is CSVARTDTQYF.